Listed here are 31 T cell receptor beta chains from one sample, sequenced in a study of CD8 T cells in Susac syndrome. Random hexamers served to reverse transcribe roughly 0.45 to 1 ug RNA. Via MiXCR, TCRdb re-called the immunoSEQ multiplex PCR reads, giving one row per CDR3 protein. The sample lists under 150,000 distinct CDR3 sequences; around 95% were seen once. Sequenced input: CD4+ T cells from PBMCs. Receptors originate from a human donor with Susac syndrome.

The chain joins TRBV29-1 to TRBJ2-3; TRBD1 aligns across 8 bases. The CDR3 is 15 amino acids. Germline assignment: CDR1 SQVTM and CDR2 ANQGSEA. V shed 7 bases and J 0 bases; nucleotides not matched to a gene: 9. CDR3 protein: CSAGPRTGSTDTQYF. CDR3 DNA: TGCAGCGCCGGCCCAAGGACAGGGAGCACAGATACGCAGTATTTT.

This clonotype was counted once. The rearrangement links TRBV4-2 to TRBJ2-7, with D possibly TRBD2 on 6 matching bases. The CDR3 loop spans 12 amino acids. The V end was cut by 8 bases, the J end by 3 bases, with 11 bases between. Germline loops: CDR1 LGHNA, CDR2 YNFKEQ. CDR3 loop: CASRDFNYEQYF. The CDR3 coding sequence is TGTGCCAGCCGGGACTTCAACTACGAGCAGTACTTC.

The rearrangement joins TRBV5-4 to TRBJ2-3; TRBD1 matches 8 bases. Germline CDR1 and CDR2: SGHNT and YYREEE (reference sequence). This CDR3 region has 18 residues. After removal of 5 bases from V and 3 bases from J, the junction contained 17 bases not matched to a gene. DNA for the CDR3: TGTGCCAGCAGTTCTCTCCGGAAAGGGACAGGCAGAACAGATACGCAGTATTTT. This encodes CASSSLRKGTGRTDTQYF.

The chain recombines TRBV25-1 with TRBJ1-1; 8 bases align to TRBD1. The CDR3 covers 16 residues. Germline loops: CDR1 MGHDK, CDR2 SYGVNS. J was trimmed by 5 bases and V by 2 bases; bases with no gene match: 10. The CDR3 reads CASSETLTGGGTEAFF. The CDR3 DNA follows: TGTGCCAGCAGTGAAACCTTAACAGGGGGAGGGACTGAAGCTTTCTTT.

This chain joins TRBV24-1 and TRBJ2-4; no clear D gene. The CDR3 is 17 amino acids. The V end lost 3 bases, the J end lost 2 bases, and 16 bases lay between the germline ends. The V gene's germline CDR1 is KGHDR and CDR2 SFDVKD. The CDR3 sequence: CATSDQVGGRPKNIQYF. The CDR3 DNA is TGTGCCACCAGTGATCAAGTGGGCGGACGACCCAAAAACATTCAGTACTTC.

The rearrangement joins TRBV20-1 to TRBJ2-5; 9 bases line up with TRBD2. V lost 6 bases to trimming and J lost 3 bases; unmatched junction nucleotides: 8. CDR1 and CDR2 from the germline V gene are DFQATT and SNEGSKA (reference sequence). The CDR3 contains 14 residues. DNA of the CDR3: TGCAGTGCGAGGCTAGCGGGAAGGGAAGAGACCCAGTACTTC. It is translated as CSARLAGREETQYF.

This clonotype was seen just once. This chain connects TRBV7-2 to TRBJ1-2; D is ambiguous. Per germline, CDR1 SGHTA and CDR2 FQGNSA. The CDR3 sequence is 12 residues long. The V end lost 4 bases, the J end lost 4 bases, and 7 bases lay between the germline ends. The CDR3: CASSYTRYGYTF. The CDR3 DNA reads TGTGCCAGCAGCTACACCCGCTATGGCTACACCTTC.

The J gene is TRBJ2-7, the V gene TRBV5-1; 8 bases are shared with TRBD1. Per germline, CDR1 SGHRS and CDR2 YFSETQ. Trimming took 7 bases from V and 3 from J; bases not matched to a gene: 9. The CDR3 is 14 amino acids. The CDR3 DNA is TGCGCCAGCGGGAAAGACAGGGGAGACTACGAGCAGTACTTC. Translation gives CASGKDRGDYEQYF.

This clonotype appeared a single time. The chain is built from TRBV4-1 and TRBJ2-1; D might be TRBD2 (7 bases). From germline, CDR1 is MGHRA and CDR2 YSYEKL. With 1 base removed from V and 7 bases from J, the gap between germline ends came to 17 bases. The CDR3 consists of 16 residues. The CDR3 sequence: CASSQVGGGPQNEQFF. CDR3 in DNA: TGCGCCAGCAGCCAAGTAGGGGGAGGGCCTCAGAATGAGCAGTTCTTC.

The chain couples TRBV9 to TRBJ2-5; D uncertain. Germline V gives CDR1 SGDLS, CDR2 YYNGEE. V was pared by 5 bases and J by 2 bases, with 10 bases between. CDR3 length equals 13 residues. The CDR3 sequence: CASSTSVQETQYF. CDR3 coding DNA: TGTGCCAGCAGTACCTCCGTGCAAGAGACCCAGTACTTC.

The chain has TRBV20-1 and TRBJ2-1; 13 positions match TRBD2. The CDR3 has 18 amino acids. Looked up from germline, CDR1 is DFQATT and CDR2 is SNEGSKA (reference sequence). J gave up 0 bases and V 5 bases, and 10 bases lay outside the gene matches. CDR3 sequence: CSARTGTSGTFSYNEQFF. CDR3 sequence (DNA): TGCAGTGCTCGTACCGGGACTAGCGGGACTTTCTCCTACAATGAGCAGTTCTTC.

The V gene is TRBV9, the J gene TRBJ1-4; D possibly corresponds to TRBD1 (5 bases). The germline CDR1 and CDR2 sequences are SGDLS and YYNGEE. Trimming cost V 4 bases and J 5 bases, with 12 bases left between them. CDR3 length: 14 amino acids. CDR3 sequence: CASSKADSNEKLFF. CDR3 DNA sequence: TGTGCCAGCAGCAAAGCAGACAGCAATGAAAAACTGTTTTTT.

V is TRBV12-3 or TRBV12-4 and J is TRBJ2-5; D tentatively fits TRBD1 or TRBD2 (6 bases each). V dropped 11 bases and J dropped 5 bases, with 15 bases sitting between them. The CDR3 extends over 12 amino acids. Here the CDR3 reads CASKGGSETQYF. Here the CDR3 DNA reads TGTGCCTCCAAGGGGGGCTCCGAGACCCAGTACTTC.

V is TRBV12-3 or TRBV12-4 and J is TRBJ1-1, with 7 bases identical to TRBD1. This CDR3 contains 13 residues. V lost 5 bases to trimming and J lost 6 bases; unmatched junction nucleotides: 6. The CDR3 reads CASSIRQGSEAFF. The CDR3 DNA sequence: TGTGCCAGCAGTATAAGACAGGGCTCTGAAGCTTTCTTT.

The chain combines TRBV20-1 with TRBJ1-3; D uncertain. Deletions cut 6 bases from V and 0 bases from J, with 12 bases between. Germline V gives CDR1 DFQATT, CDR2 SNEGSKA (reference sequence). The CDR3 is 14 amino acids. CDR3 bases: TGCAGTGCGGGCGAGTCGAGCTCTGGAAACACCATATATTTT. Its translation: CSAGESSSGNTIYF.

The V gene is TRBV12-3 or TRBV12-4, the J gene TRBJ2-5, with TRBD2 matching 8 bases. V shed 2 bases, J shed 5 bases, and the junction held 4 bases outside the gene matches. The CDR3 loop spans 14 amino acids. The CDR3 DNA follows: TGTGCCAGCAGTTTATCGTCTAGCGGGGAGACCCAGTACTTC. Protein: CASSLSSSGETQYF.

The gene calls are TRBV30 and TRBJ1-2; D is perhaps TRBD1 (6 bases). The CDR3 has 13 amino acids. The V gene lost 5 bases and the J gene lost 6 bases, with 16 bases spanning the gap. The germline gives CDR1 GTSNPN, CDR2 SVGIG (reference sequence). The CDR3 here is CAWSQGLSNGYTF. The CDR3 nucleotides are TGTGCCTGGTCCCAGGGGTTATCGAATGGCTACACCTTC.

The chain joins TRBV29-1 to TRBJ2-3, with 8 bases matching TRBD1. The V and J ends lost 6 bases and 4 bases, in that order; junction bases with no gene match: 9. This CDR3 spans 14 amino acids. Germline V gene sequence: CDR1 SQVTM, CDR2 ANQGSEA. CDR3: CSVGAGGFADTQYF. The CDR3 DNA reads TGCAGCGTCGGGGCAGGGGGCTTCGCAGATACGCAGTATTTT.

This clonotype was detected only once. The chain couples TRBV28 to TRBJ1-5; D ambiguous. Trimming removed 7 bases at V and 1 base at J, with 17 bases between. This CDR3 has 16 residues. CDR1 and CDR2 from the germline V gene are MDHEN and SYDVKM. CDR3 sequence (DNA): TGTGCCAGCACCACCACCCGGGCGGGAAGCAATCAGCCCCAGCATTTT. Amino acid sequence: CASTTTRAGSNQPQHF.

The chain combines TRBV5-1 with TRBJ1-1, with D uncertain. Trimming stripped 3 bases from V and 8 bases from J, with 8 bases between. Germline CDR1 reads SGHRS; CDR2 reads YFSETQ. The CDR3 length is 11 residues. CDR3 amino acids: CASSYDKEAFF. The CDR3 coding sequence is TGCGCCAGCAGCTACGACAAAGAAGCTTTCTTT.

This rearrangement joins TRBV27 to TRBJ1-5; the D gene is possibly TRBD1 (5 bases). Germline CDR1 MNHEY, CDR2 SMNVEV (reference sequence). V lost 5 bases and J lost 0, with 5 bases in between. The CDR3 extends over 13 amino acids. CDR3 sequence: CASSRGSNQPQHF. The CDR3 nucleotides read TGTGCCAGCAGTAGGGGTAGCAATCAGCCCCAGCATTTT.

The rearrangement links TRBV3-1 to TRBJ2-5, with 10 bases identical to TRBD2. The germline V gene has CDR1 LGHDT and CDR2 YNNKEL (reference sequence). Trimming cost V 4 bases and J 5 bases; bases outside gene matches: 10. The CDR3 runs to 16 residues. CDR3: CASSPRLAGYRETQYF. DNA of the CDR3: TGTGCCAGCAGCCCTAGACTAGCGGGTTACCGGGAGACCCAGTACTTC.

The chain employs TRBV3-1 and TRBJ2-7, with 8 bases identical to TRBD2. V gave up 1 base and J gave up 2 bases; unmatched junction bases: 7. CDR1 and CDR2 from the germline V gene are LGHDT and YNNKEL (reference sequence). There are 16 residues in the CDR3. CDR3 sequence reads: CASSQAAAGGPYEQYF. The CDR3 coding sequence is TGTGCCAGCAGCCAAGCGGCGGCGGGGGGACCCTACGAGCAGTACTTC.

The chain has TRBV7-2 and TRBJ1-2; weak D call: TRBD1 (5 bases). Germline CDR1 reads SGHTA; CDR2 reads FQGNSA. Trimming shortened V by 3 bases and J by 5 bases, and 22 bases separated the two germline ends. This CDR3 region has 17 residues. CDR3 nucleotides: TGTGCCAGCAGCTTGGTGGCGGGTCGAGGGGCCCTTTATGGCTACACCTTC. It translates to CASSLVAGRGALYGYTF.

The CDR3 sequence is CASARVDMNTEAFF. The CDR3 DNA follows: TGTGCCAGTGCAAGGGTCGACATGAACACTGAAGCTTTCTTT. The chain joins TRBV6-5 to TRBJ1-1; no firm D call. The CDR3 has 14 amino acids. Deletions cut 9 bases from V and 0 bases from J, with 14 bases between. Germline values: CDR1 MNHEY, CDR2 SVGAGI.

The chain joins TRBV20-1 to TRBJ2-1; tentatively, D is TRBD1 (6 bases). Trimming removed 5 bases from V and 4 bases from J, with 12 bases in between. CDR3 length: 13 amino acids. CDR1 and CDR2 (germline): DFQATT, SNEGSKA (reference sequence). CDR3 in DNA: TGCAGTGCTCATGCTACAGGGTACAATGAGCAGTTCTTC. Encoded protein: CSAHATGYNEQFF.

CDR3 nucleotide sequence: TGTGCCAGCAGCTTCGGGACAGTTGAAGAGACCCAGTACTTC. Residues: CASSFGTVEETQYF. The genes are TRBV5-6 and TRBJ2-5, with 7 bases that match TRBD1. Germline CDR1 SGHDT, CDR2 YYEEEE. The CDR3 has 14 residues. The V gene end was trimmed by 2 bases and the J gene end by 3 bases; junction bases not matched to a gene: 4.

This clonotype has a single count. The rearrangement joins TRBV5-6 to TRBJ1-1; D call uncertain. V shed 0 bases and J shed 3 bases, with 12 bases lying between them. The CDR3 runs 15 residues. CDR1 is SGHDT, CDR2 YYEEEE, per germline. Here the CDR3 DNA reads TGTGCCAGCAGCTTGGTTGAGTGGACCGACACTGAAGCTTTCTTT. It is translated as CASSLVEWTDTEAFF.

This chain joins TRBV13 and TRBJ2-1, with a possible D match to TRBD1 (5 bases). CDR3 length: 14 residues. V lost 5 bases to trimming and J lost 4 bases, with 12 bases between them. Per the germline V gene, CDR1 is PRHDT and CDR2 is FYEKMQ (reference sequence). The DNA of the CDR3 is TGTGCCAGCAGCCCCCCAGACAGATACAATGAGCAGTTCTTC. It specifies CASSPPDRYNEQFF.

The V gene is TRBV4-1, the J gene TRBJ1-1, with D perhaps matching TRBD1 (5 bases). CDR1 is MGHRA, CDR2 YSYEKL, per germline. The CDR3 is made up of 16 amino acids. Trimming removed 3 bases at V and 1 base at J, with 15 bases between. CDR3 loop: CASSQGRRGENTEAFF. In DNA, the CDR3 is TGCGCCAGCAGCCAGGGAAGGAGAGGGGAGAACACTGAAGCTTTCTTT.

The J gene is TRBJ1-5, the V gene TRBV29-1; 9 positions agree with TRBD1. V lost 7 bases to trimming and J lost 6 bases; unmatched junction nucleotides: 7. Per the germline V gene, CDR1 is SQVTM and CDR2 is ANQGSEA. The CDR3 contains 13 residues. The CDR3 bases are TGCAGCGCCGGACAGGGGACGGGTCAGCCCCAGCATTTT. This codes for CSAGQGTGQPQHF.